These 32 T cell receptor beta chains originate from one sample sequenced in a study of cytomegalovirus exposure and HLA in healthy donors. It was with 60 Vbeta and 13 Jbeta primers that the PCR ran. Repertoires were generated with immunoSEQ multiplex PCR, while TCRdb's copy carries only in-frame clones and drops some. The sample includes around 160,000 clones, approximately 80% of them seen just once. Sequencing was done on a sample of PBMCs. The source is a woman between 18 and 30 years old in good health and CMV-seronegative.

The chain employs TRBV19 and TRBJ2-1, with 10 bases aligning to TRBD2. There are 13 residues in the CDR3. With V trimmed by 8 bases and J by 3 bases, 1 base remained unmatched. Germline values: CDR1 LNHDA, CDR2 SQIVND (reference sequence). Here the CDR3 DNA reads TGTGCCAGTGGACTAGCGGACTACAATGAGCAGTTCTTC. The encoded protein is CASGLADYNEQFF.

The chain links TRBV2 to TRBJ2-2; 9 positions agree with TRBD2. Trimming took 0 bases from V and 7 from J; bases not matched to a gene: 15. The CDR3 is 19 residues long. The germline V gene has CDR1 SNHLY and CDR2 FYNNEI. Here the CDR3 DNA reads TGTGCCAGCAGTGAAGCAGGATTTTTAGCGGGGGAAATGATCGGGGAGCTGTTTTTT. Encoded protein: CASSEAGFLAGEMIGELFF.

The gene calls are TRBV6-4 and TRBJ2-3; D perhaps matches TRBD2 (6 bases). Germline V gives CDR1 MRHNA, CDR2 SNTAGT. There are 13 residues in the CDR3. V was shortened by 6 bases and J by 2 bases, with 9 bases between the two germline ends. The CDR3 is CASSRDFTDTQYF. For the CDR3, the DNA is TGTGCCAGCAGCCGGGACTTCACAGATACGCAGTATTTT.

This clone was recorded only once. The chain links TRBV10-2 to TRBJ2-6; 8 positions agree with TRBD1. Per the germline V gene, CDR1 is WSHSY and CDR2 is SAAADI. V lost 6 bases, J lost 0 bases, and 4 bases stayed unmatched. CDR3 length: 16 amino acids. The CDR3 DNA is TGCGCCAGCAGAGGACAGGGCTCCTCTGGGGCCAACGTCCTGACTTTC. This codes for CASRGQGSSGANVLTF.

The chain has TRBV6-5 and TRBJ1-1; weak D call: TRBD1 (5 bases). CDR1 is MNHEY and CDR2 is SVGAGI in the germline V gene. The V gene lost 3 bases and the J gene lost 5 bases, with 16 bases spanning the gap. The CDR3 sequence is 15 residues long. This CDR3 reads CASSYMGGGRTEAFF. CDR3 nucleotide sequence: TGTGCCAGCAGTTATATGGGGGGGGGAAGGACTGAAGCTTTCTTT.

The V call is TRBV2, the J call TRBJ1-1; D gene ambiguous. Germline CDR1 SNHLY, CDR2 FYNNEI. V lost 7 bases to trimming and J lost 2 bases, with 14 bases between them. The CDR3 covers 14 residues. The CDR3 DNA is TGTGCCAGCAAAGAGGAGGCTTTCAACACTGAAGCTTTCTTT. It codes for CASKEEAFNTEAFF. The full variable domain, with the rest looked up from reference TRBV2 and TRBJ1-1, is EPEVTQTPSHQVTQMGQEVILRCVPISNHLYFYWYRQILGQKVEFLVSFYNNEISEKSEIFDDQFSVERPDGSNFTLKIRSTKLEDSAMYFCASKEEAFNTEAFFGQGTRLTVV.

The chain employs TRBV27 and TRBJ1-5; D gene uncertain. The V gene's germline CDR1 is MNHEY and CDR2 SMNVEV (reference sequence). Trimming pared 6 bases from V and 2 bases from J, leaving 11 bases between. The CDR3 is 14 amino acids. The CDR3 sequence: CASSPVGRNQPQHF. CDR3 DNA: TGTGCCAGCAGCCCCGTTGGCCGCAATCAGCCCCAGCATTTT.

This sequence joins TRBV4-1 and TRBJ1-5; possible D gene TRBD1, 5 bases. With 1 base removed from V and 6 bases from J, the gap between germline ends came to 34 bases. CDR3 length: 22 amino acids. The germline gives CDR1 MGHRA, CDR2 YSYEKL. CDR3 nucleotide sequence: TGCGCCAGCAGCCAAGTAGGACTCGCGGGGCGATGGGGCTCGAGGGGCAGTCAGCCCCAGCATTTT. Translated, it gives CASSQVGLAGRWGSRGSQPQHF.

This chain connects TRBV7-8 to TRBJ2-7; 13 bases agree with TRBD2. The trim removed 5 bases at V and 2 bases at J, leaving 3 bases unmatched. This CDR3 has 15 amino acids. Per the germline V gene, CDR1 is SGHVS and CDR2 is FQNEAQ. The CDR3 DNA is TGTGCCAGCAGCGACGGGACTAGCGGGGCCTACGAGCAGTACTTC. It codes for CASSDGTSGAYEQYF.

The CDR3, as DNA: TGTGCCAGCAGTCCCTTAGAAGGGGCCGGCTACAATGAGCAGTTCTTC. Its translation is CASSPLEGAGYNEQFF. The chain employs TRBV28 and TRBJ2-1; D possibly corresponds to TRBD1 (5 bases). The CDR3 loop spans 16 amino acids. The germline gives CDR1 MDHEN, CDR2 SYDVKM. Trimming left V 5 bases short and J 3 bases short, with 17 bases between.

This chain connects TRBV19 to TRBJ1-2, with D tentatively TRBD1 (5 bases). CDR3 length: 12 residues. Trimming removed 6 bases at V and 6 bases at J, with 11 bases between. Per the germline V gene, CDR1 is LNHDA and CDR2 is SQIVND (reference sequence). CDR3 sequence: CASRQGFDGYTF. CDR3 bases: TGTGCCAGTAGGCAGGGATTTGATGGCTACACCTTC.

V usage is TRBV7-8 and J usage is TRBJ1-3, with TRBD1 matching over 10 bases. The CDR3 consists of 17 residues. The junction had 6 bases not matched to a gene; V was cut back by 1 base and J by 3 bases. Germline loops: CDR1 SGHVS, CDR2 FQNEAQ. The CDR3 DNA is TGTGCCAGCAGCTTAGAGGGACAGGGGTTTTTTGGAAACACCATATATTTT. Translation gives CASSLEGQGFFGNTIYF.

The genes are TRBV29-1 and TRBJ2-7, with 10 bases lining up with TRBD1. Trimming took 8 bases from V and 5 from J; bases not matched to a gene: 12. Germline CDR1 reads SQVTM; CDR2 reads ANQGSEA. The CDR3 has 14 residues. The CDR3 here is CSIGWGQGSNEQYF. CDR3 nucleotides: TGCAGCATCGGGTGGGGACAGGGGTCCAACGAGCAGTACTTC.

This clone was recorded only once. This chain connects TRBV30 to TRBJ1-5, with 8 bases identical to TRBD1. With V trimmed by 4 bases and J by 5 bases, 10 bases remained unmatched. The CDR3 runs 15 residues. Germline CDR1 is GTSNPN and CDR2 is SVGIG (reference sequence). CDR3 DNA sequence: TGTGCCTGGACCCCAGGACAGGGCTTATATCAGCCCCAGCATTTT. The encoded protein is CAWTPGQGLYQPQHF.

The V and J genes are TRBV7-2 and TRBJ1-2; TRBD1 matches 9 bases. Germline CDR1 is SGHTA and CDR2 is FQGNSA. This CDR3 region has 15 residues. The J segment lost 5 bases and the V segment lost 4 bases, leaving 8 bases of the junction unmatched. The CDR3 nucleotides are TGTGCCAGCAGCTACCCCGGGACAGGGCTATATGGCTACACCTTC. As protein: CASSYPGTGLYGYTF.

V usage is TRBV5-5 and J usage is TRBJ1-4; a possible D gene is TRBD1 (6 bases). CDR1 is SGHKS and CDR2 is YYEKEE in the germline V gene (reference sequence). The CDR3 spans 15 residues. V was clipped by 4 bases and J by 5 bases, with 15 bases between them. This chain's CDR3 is CASSLYSRGNEKLFF. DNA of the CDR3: TGTGCCAGCAGCCTCTACAGTAGGGGGAATGAAAAACTGTTTTTT.

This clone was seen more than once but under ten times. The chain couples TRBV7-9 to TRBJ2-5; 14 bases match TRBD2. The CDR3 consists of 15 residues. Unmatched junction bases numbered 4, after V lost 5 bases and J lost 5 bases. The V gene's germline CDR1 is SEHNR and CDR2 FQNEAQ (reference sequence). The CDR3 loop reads CASSVTSGGAETQYF. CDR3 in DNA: TGTGCCAGCAGCGTGACTAGCGGGGGGGCGGAGACCCAGTACTTC.

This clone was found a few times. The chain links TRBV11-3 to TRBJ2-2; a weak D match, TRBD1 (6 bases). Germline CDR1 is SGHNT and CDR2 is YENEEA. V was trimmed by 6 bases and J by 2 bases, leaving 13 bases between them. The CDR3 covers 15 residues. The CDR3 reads CASRPGEPNTGELFF. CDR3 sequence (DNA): TGTGCCAGCAGGCCAGGGGAGCCTAACACCGGGGAGCTGTTTTTT. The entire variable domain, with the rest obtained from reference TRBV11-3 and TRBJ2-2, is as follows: EAGVVQSPRYKIIEKKQPVAFWCNPISGHNTLYWYLQNLGQGPELLIRYENEEAVDDSQLPKDRFSAERLKGVDSTLKIQPAELGDSAVYLCASRPGEPNTGELFFGEGSRLTVL.

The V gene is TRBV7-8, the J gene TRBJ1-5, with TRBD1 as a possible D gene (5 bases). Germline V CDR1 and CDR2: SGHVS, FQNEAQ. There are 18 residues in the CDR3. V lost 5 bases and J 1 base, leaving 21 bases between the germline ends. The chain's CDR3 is CASSLRGPGVLSNQPQHF. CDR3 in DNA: TGTGCCAGCAGCCTAAGAGGTCCGGGGGTATTAAGCAATCAGCCCCAGCATTTT. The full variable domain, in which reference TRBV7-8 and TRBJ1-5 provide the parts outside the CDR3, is GAGVSQSPRYKVAKRGQDVALRCDPISGHVSLFWYQQALGQGPEFLTYFQNEAQLDKSGLPSDRFFAERPEGSVSTLKIQRTQQEDSAVYLCASSLRGPGVLSNQPQHFGDGTRLSIL.

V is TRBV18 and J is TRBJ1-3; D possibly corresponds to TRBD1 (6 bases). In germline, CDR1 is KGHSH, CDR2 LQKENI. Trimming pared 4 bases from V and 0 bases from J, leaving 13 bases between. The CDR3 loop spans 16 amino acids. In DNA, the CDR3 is TGTGCCAGCTCACTATCAGGGGAATACTCTGGAAACACCATATATTTT. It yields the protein CASSLSGEYSGNTIYF.

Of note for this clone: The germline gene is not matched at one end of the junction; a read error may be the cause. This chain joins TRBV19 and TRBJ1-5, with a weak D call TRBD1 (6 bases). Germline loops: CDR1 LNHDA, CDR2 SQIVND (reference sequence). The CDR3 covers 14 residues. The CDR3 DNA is TGTGCCAGTAGTATATGGCAGGGGAATCGGCCCCAGCATTTT. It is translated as CASSIWQGNRPQHF.

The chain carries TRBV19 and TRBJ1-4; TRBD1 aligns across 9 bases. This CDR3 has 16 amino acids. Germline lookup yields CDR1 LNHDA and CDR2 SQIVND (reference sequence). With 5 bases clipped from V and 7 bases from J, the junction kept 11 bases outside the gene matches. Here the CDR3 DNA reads TGTGCCAGTAGTCCCCGTCGGACAGGGGAGGCTGAAAAACTGTTTTTT. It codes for CASSPRRTGEAEKLFF.

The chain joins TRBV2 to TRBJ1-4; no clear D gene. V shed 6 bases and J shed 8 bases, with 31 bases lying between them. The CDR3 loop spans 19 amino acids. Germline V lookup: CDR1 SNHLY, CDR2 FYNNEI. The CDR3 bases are TGTGCCAGCAGATTGTATGGGTCCCGAATGGTCGGAATGAGGGAAAAACTGTTTTTT. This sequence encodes CASRLYGSRMVGMREKLFF.

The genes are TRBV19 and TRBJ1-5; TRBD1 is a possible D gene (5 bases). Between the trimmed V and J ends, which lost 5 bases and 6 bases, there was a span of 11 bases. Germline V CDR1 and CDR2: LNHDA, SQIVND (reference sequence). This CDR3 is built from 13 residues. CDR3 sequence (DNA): TGTGCCAGTAGTGTGGGGAGGGGTCAGCCCCAGCATTTT. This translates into CASSVGRGQPQHF.

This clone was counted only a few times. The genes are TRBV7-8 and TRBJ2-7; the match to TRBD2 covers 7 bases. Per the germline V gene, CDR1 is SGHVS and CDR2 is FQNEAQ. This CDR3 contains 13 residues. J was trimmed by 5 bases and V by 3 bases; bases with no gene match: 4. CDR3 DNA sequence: TGTGCCAGCAGCTTCGGGGGAGGGAACGAGCAGTACTTC. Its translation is CASSFGGGNEQYF.

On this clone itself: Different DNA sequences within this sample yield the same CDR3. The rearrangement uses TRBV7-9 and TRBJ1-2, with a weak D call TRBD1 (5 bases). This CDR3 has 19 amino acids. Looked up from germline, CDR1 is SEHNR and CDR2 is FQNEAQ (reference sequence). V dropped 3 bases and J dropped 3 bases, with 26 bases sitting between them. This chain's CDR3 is CASSFYTPQALIPHYGYTF. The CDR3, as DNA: TGTGCCAGCAGCTTCTACACCCCACAGGCCCTAATCCCCCACTATGGCTACACCTTC.

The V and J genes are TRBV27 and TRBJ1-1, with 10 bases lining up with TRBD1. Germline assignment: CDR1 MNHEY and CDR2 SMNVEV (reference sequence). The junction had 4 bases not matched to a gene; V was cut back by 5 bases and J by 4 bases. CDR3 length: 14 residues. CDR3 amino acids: CASSPWTGGTEAFF. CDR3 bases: TGTGCCAGCAGTCCCTGGACAGGGGGCACTGAAGCTTTCTTT.

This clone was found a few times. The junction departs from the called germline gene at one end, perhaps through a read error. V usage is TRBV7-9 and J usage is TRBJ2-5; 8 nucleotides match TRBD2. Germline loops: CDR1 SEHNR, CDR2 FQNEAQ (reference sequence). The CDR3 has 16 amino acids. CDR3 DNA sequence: TGTTCCAGCAGCTTGACCAGCGGGGGACCTAAAGAGACCCAGTACTTC. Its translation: CSSSLTSGGPKETQYF. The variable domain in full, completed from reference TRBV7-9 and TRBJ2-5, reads DTGVSQNPRHKITKRGQNVTFRCDPISEHNRLYWYRQTLGQGPEFLTYFQNEAQLEKSRLLSDRFSAERPKGSFSTLEIQRTEQGDSAMYLCSSSLTSGGPKETQYFGPGTRLLVL.

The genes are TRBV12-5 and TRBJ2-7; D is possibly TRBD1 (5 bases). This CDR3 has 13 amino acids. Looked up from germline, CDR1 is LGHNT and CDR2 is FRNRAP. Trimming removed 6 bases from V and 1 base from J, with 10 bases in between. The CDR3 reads CASGSSGSYEQYF. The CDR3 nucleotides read TGTGCTAGTGGGTCCTCAGGGTCCTACGAGCAGTACTTC.

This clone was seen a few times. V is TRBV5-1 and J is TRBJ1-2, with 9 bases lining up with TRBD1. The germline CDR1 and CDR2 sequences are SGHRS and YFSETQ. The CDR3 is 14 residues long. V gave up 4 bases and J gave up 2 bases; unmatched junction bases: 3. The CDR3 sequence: CASSQGQGNYGYTF. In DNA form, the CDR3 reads TGCGCCAGCAGCCAAGGACAGGGGAACTATGGCTACACCTTC.

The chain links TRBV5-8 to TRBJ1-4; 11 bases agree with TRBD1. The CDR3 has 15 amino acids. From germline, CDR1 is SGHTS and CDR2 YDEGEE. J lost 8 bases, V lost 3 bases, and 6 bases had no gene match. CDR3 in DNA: TGTGCCAGCAGCTCACCGGGACAGGGGGTGGAAAAACTGTTTTTT. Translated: CASSSPGQGVEKLFF. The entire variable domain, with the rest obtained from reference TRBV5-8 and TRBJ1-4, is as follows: EAGVTQSPTHLIKTRGQQATLRCSPISGHTSVYWYQQALGLGLQFLLWYDEGEERNRGNFPPRFSGRQFPNYSSELNVNALELEDSALYLCASSSPGQGVEKLFFGSGTQLSVL.

CDR3 in amino acids: CASSETAGSGYTF. CDR3 coding DNA: TGTGCCAGCAGTGAAACGGCAGGATCTGGCTACACCTTC. The chain couples TRBV6-5 to TRBJ1-2; no clear D. The V and J ends lost 5 bases and 7 bases respectively, with 14 bases between them. Germline lookup yields CDR1 MNHEY and CDR2 SVGAGI. The CDR3 consists of 13 residues.